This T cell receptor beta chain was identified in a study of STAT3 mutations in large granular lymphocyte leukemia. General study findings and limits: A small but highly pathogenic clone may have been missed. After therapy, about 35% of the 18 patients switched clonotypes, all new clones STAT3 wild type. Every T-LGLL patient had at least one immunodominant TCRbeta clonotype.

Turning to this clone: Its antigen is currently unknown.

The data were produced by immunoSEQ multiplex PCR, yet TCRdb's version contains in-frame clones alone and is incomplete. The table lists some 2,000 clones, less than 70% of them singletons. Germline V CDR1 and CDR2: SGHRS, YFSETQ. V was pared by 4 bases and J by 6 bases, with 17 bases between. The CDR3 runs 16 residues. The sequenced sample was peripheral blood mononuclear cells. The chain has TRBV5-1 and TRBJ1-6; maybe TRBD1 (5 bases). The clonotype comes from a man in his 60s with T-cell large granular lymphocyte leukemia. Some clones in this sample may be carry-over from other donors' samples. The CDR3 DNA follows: TGCGCCAGCAGCCGGGACGGGGGATTGGGTAATTCACCCCTCCACTTT. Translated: CASSRDGGLGNSPLHF.